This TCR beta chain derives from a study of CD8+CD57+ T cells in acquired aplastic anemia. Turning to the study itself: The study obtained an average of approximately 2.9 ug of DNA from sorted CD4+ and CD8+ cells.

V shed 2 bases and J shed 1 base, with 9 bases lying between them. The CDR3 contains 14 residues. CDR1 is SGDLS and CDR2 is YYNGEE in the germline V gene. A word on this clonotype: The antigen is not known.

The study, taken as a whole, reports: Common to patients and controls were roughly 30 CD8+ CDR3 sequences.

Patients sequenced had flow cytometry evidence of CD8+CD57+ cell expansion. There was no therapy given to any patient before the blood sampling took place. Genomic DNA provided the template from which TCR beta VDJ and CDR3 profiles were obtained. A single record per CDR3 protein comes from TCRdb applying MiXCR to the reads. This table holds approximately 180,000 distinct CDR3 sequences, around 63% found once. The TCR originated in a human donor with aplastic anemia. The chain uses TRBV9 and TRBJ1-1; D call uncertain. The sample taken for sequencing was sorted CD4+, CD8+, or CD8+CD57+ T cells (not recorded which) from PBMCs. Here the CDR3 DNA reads TGTGCCAGCAGCGTCGGCGCTTCGAACACTGAAGCTTTCTTT. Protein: CASSVGASNTEAFF.